This T cell receptor beta chain was identified during a study of vaccination and CD4 T cells after COVID-19. Whole-study context: Overlapping spike pools from SARS-CoV-2 and HCoV-NL63, HCoV-OC43 and HCoV-229E served as culture stimuli. Cultures that served as controls received a CEFX pool, an HIV-1 Nef pool, or no peptide.

This clonotype appeared once. What it binds is not known. Whole-study results and caveats: The median proportion of reactive clones detected only post-vaccination in convalescent patients was 86.3%.

Treatment specified: approximately nine-day PBMC culture with coronavirus spike peptide pools or control peptides (ViraFEST assay). Sequenced with the Oncomine TCR Beta short-read assay was DNA taken from cultured CD4+ T cells. Genomic DNA was taken out of cultured CD4+ T cells by extraction. Via MiXCR, TCRdb re-called the PCR reads, giving one row per CDR3 protein. The table shows 12,000 or so distinct CDR3 sequences, with 55% to 60% occurring only once. Trimming removed 4 bases from V and 2 bases from J, with 15 bases in between. This CDR3 contains 15 residues. In germline, CDR1 is SGHNT, CDR2 YYREEE (reference sequence).

The chain carries TRBV5-4 and TRBJ2-5, with TRBD2 as a possible D gene (6 bases). The receptor's source is a human donor who had recovered from COVID-19. Material: CD4+ T cells from blood, cultured in vitro. In DNA form, the CDR3 reads TGTGCCAGCAGCAGGACTATTACTCCACAAGAGACCCAGTACTTC. Protein product: CASSRTITPQETQYF.